This is a list of T cell receptor beta chains from one sample in a study of beta chain features in type 1 diabetes. Assay: immunoSEQ multiplex PCR; the TCRdb copy retains only in-frame clones and omits some. The sample carries 250,000 to 350,000 clones, approximately 16% recorded once. The sequenced material came from naive CD4+ T cells from blood. These TCRs come from a man aged 18 to 35 with type 1 diabetes. Both conserved end residues are part of each CDR3. A D gene is named only where the DNA matches it firmly. A clone size is listed for some rows: how often the clone was seen (once, few, many), or a class if it is expanded.

TRBD1	TRBV6-6	few	TRBJ1-2	CASRGQPNYGYTF	TGTGCCAGCAGGGGACAGCCTAACTATGGCTACACCTTC
TRBD1	TRBV28	NA	TRBJ2-7	CASSSNTGTGVYEQYF	TGTGCCAGCAGTTCGAACACCGGGACAGGGGTATACGAGCAGTACTTC
TRBD1	TRBV29-1	NA	TRBJ2-7	CSVWGGGQGHEQYF	TGCAGCGTATGGGGTGGAGGACAGGGCCACGAGCAGTACTTC
TRBD2	TRBV5-1	few	TRBJ2-3	CASSLRLAGSTDTQYF	TGCGCCAGCAGCTTGCGTTTAGCGGGGAGCACAGATACGCAGTATTTT
NA	TRBV18	NA	TRBJ2-3	CASSPPSSTDTQYF	TGTGCCAGCTCACCACCCTCCAGCACAGATACGCAGTATTTT
TRBD1	TRBV28	NA	TRBJ1-1	CASSPGGGGAGAFF	TGTGCCAGCAGTCCCGGAGGGGGCGGGGCTGGGGCTTTCTTT
NA	TRBV6-5	NA	TRBJ2-3	CASSPAGLSTDTQYF	TGTGCCAGCAGCCCCGCGGGGCTGTCCACAGATACGCAGTATTTT
NA	TRBV28	few	TRBJ2-1	CASSDTRVAGFQFF	TGTGCCAGCAGTGACACGCGAGTGGCGGGATTTCAGTTCTTC
TRBD1	TRBV2	NA	TRBJ2-1	CASSRDSYYNEQFF	TGTGCCAGCAGTCGGGACAGCTACTACAATGAGCAGTTCTTC
NA	TRBV18	few	TRBJ2-3	CASSPDTGGTDTQYF	TGTGCCAGCTCACCAGACACAGGCGGCACAGATACGCAGTATTTT
NA	TRBV9	NA	TRBJ1-3	CASSVAGSGNTIYF	TGTGCCAGCAGCGTAGCAGGCTCTGGAAACACCATATATTTT
NA	TRBV2	few	TRBJ2-1	CASSERGPVYNEQFF	TGTGCCAGCAGTGAGCGGGGGCCTGTCTACAATGAGCAGTTCTTC
TRBD1	TRBV29-1	few	TRBJ1-1	CSLHPRDRAEAFF	TGCAGCCTTCACCCGAGAGACAGGGCTGAAGCTTTCTTT
TRBD2	TRBV4-2	NA	TRBJ2-7	CASSPEGAGTSGAYEQYF	TGTGCCAGCAGCCCTGAAGGGGCCGGGACTAGCGGTGCCTACGAGCAGTACTTC
NA	TRBV7-9	NA	TRBJ2-5	CASSSGFGETQYF	TGTGCCAGCAGCTCCGGGTTCGGGGAGACCCAGTACTTC
TRBD1	TRBV25-1	NA	TRBJ1-2	CASTGQGYGYTF	TGTGCCAGCACCGGACAGGGTTATGGCTACACCTTC
TRBD1	TRBV6-5	few	TRBJ2-7	CASSYRGQTYEQYF	TGTGCCAGCAGTTACCGGGGACAGACCTACGAGCAGTACTTC